The clone carrying this TCR beta chain has ten or more counts. What it recognizes is unknown. Researchers tagged individual cDNA molecules with unique molecular identifiers. Each CDR3 protein gets one entry after TCRdb re-called the 5' RACE reads with MiXCR. The sample includes around 63,000 distinct CDR3 sequences, 5.9% of them seen just once. This sample is drawn from a study of early T cells in non-severe SARS-CoV-2 infection. Study details: The sequenced material was bulk RNA from unsorted whole blood, and its chains were unpaired.

Findings of the study overall: Private and CD4 specificities were missed by VDJdb matching, which favored anti-spike CD8 responses.

V trimming: 2 bases; J trimming: 5 bases; junction bases outside the gene matches: 3. Germline CDR1 KGHDR, CDR2 SFDVKD. CDR3 length: 14 residues. The sample consisted of whole blood, taken at baseline. The TCR sequence derives from an adult who was a healthcare worker with PCR-confirmed SARS-CoV-2 infection or an uninfected control (not recorded which). V usage is TRBV24-1 and J usage is TRBJ2-5; 8 bases align to TRBD1. This CDR3 reads CATSDYRGTETQYF. The DNA for the CDR3 is TGTGCCACCAGTGATTACAGGGGGACGGAGACCCAGTACTTC.